The rows below give T cell receptor beta chains drawn from one sample of a study of control samples from healthy donors and cancer patients. Libraries were prepared by immunoSEQ multiplex PCR; TCRdb keeps only in-frame clonotypes and omits some of them. The sample has roughly 52,000 clones, around 96% seen once. Sequenced material: blood. The receptor source for this set is a woman younger than 45 in good health. CDR3s include the opening cysteine and the closing phenylalanine or tryptophan. Each record gives: V gene, clone size, J gene, D gene, CDR3 length, CDR3 DNA, CDR3 protein. D genes are given only for firm matches. Only some rows state a clone size, as once, few, many or a class for expanded clones.

TRBV19	-	TRBJ2-7	-	13	TGTGCCAGTAGTTCTCAGGGGTGGAACGAGCAGTACTTC	CASSSQGWNEQYF
TRBV27	-	TRBJ2-7	TRBD2	17	TGTGCCAGCAGTCCCGGGGGTAGCGGGTTTAGCTCCTACGAGCAGTACTTC	CASSPGGSGFSSYEQYF
TRBV6-5	-	TRBJ2-2	-	15	TGTGCCAGCAGTTACGCTGAGATCCGCGCCGGGGAGCTGTTTTTT	CASSYAEIRAGELFF
TRBV10-3	-	TRBJ2-1	-	17	TGTGCCATCAGTGACCGAACAGGGCCGATCTCCTACAATGAGCAGTTCTTC	CAISDRTGPISYNEQFF
TRBV6-1	-	TRBJ2-1	-	13	TGTGCCAGCAGTGAATTTGAGTACAATGAGCAGTTCTTC	CASSEFEYNEQFF
TRBV28	-	TRBJ2-2	-	14	TGTGCCAGCACGGCGGGCGGGAATGGCGGGGAGCTGTTTTTT	CASTAGGNGGELFF
TRBV5-1	once	TRBJ2-2	TRBD2	15	TGCGCCAGCAGCTTGGACGCTGCGGGAGCCGGGGAGCTGTTTTTT	CASSLDAAGAGELFF
TRBV15	-	TRBJ1-4	-	17	TGTGCCACCAGCAGAGATCGGGGAGGACTGGGGAATGAAAAACTGTTTTTT	CATSRDRGGLGNEKLFF
TRBV28	-	TRBJ1-1	-	13	TGTGCCAGCAGTTTCAACTCCAGGGTTAAGGCTTTCTTT	CASSFNSRVKAFF
TRBV10-2	-	TRBJ1-1	-	15	TGCGCCAGCAGTGAGCCGACGGGCAGGGGTGCTGAAGCTTTCTTT	CASSEPTGRGAEAFF
TRBV11-2	-	TRBJ1-2	-	15	TGTGCCAGCAGCTTAGTTGCGGGGGGATCAGGTGGCTACACCTTC	CASSLVAGGSGGYTF
TRBV28	-	TRBJ1-1	-	11	TGTGCCAGCAGTTCCACCTCGGAAGCTTTCTTT	CASSSTSEAFF
TRBV15	-	TRBJ2-1	-	16	TGTGCCACCAGCAGAGATCGAGGGTTCAACTACAATGAGCAGTTCTTC	CATSRDRGFNYNEQFF
TRBV4-1	-	TRBJ1-1	-	16	TGCGCCAGCAGCCAAGAACCCAGGGAAGCTAGCACTGAAGCTTTCTTT	CASSQEPREASTEAFF
TRBV9	-	TRBJ2-3	-	12	TGTGCCAGCAGCGTAGGAGGAGATACGCAGTATTTT	CASSVGGDTQYF
TRBV7-9	-	TRBJ2-1	TRBD2	15	TGTGCCAGCAGCAAAACTAGCGGGTCCTACAATGAGCAGTTCTTC	CASSKTSGSYNEQFF
TRBV9	-	TRBJ2-3	TRBD2	15	TGTGCCAGCAGCGTAGGTAGCGGGAGAACAGATACGCAGTATTTT	CASSVGSGRTDTQYF
TRBV18	once	TRBJ2-1	TRBD2	18	TGTGCCAGCTCACCCCTCGGACTAGCGGGAGCTCCCCACAATGAGCAGTTCTTC	CASSPLGLAGAPHNEQFF
TRBV2	-	TRBJ1-1	TRBD1	12	TGTGCCAGCCGACAGGGGATGACTGAAGCTTTCTTT	CASRQGMTEAFF
TRBV14	-	TRBJ2-5	TRBD2	17	TGTGCCAGCAGCCAAGGATTCCTAGCGGGAGAGTGGGAGACCCAGTACTTC	CASSQGFLAGEWETQYF
TRBV28	-	TRBJ2-3	TRBD2	15	TGTGCCAGCAGTTTAATCCTAGCGGGAATAGATACGCAGTATTTT	CASSLILAGIDTQYF
TRBV18	-	TRBJ2-1	-	15	TGTGCCAGCTCAACACAGGGTTTTAATTACAATGAGCAGTTCTTC	CASSTQGFNYNEQFF